This TCR beta chain was obtained from a study of early T cells in non-severe SARS-CoV-2 infection. In the study overall: Whole-blood bulk RNA, unsorted, was sequenced, and chains were unpaired. Study results and limitations: The study's VDJdb matching favored anti-spike CD8 responses and missed private and CD4 specificities.

By share, this clonotype ranks as medium-sized (0.01 to 0.1%). Its matching antigen is unknown. The library protocol tagged individual cDNA molecules with unique molecular identifiers. TCRdb used MiXCR to reprocess the 5' RACE reads, holding one entry per CDR3 protein. The sample records about 63,000 distinct CDR3 sequences, approximately 13% being singletons. The V end lost 4 bases, the J end lost 1 base, and 15 bases lay between the germline ends. Germline CDR1 MNHEY, CDR2 SMNVEV (reference sequence). The CDR3 loop spans 16 amino acids. The chain couples TRBV27 to TRBJ2-3; the D is unclear. The sample consisted of whole blood. The clonotype comes from an adult who was a healthcare worker with PCR-confirmed SARS-CoV-2 infection or an uninfected control (not recorded which). The CDR3 spells CASSSRPLSGTDTQYF. The CDR3 DNA reads as TGTGCCAGCAGTTCACGACCGTTATCGGGCACAGATACGCAGTATTTT.